These 19 T cell receptor beta chains were all obtained from the same sample, sequenced in a study of blood T cell repertoires in COVID-19. The table came from immunoSEQ multiplex PCR; TCRdb's copy has only in-frame clones and leaves some out. Among about 180,000 clones listed, roughly 81% were seen once. Sequencing was performed on peripheral blood. The receptor set was obtained from a woman of 80 years or more with COVID-19, enrolled during active disease.

The chain combines TRBV5-4 with TRBJ2-7; 7 nucleotides match TRBD2. The germline V gene encodes CDR1 SGHNT and CDR2 YYREEE (reference sequence). The CDR3 has 13 residues. V shed 4 bases, J shed 7 bases, and the junction held 8 bases outside the gene matches. The CDR3 loop is CASSPYGGGEQYF. CDR3 nucleotides: TGTGCCAGCAGCCCTTACGGGGGAGGGGAGCAGTACTTC.

This sequence joins TRBV28 and TRBJ1-4; D is perhaps TRBD1 (5 bases). This CDR3 region has 14 residues. Germline CDR1 MDHEN, CDR2 SYDVKM. The V gene lost 11 bases and the J gene lost 4 bases, with 17 bases spanning the gap. The CDR3 spells CAARGGDFNEKLFF. The CDR3 bases are TGTGCCGCTCGCGGAGGGGATTTTAATGAAAAACTGTTTTTT.

This chain connects TRBV6-5 to TRBJ1-2; 8 bases agree with TRBD1. V was pared by 6 bases and J by 5 bases, with 8 bases of the junction left unmatched. Germline V gives CDR1 MNHEY, CDR2 SVGAGI. The CDR3 extends over 14 amino acids. CDR3 amino acids: CASRTGAFGYGYTF. The CDR3 DNA reads as TGTGCCAGCAGGACAGGGGCCTTCGGGTATGGCTACACCTTC.

This clone has a single count. The chain recombines TRBV11-1 with TRBJ2-1; a weak D match, TRBD1 (6 bases). Germline CDR1 reads SGHAT; CDR2 reads FQDESV (reference sequence). This CDR3 is 14 amino acids long. The ends were cut back, 8 bases at V and 0 bases at J, with 11 bases in the middle. CDR3 DNA sequence: TGTGCCAGCCTCCGGGACATCTCCTACAATGAGCAGTTCTTC. Translating gives CASLRDISYNEQFF.

The chain is built from TRBV5-1 and TRBJ1-1; D is undetermined. V shed 0 bases and J shed 8 bases, with 20 bases lying between them. Germline CDR1 and CDR2: SGHRS and YFSETQ. The CDR3 covers 16 residues. DNA of the CDR3: TGCGCCAGCAGCTTGGGCGGGCTACCCACCCTCCAGGAAGCTTTCTTT. Translation gives CASSLGGLPTLQEAFF. The full variable domain, with the rest looked up from reference TRBV5-1 and TRBJ1-1, is KAGVTQTPRYLIKTRGQQVTLSCSPISGHRSVSWYQQTPGQGLQFLFEYFSETQRNKGNFPGRFSGRQFSNSRSEMNVSTLELGDSALYLCASSLGGLPTLQEAFFGQGTRLTVV.

This chain uses TRBV5-6 with TRBJ1-1, with 10 positions matching TRBD1. CDR3 length: 14 residues. V was pared by 4 bases and J by 10 bases, with 10 bases of the junction left unmatched. Germline lookup yields CDR1 SGHDT and CDR2 YYEEEE. The CDR3 nucleotides are TGTGCCAGCAGCCGGCTCGGGGACAGGGGAACAGCTTTCTTT. It is translated as CASSRLGDRGTAFF.

V usage is TRBV27 and J usage is TRBJ2-7, with unresolved D. The CDR3 loop spans 16 amino acids. Germline V gene data show CDR1 as MNHEY and CDR2 as SMNVEV (reference sequence). V gave up 0 bases and J gave up 4 bases, with 16 bases separating them. The CDR3 DNA reads TGTGCCAGCAGTTTATCGTACGGAGAGGAGTGGTACGAGCAGTACTTC. This sequence encodes CASSLSYGEEWYEQYF.

V usage is TRBV18 and J usage is TRBJ2-4, with a tentative D call TRBD2 (5 bases). Trimming stripped 5 bases from V and 1 base from J, with 21 bases between. The CDR3 sequence is 18 residues long. Germline lookup yields CDR1 KGHSH and CDR2 LQKENI. CDR3: CASSEYGIRVGAKNIQYF. The CDR3 DNA follows: TGTGCCAGCTCAGAGTACGGGATAAGGGTTGGTGCCAAAAACATTCAGTACTTC.

The V call is TRBV7-2, the J call TRBJ2-3; possibly TRBD2 for D (6 bases). There are 16 residues in the CDR3. V lost 1 base, J lost 3 bases, and 14 bases lay in between. Germline assignment: CDR1 SGHTA and CDR2 FQGNSA. CDR3 protein: CASSLGLVAGTDTQYF. The CDR3, as DNA: TGTGCCAGCAGCTTAGGACTAGTGGCAGGAACAGATACGCAGTATTTT.

The rearrangement joins TRBV12-3 or TRBV12-4 to TRBJ2-7; D perhaps matches TRBD2 (6 bases). Trimming cost V 8 bases and J 4 bases, with 12 bases left between them. The CDR3 is 12 amino acids. The CDR3 bases are TGTGCCAGCCGACTAGGGGTTTACGAGCAGTACTTC. Protein sequence: CASRLGVYEQYF.

With regard to this clone: Sequence at one end of the junction differs from germline and may be a read error. This chain joins TRBV6-2 or TRBV6-3 and TRBJ1-4, with 8 bases lining up with TRBD1. There are 18 residues in the CDR3. Germline V gene data show CDR1 as MNHEY and CDR2 as SVGEGT. CDR3 nucleotides: TGTGCCAGCAGGTACTACAGGGGAGCCGGACAGGGAAAAGAAAAACTGTTTTTT. Its protein product is CASRYYRGAGQGKEKLFF.

This sequence joins TRBV24-1 and TRBJ2-1; 9 bases fit TRBD2. Germline V gives CDR1 KGHDR, CDR2 SFDVKD. The CDR3 loop spans 15 amino acids. With 3 bases clipped from V and 3 bases from J, the junction kept 2 bases outside the gene matches. DNA for the CDR3: TGTGCCACCAGTGATCTGACTAGCGGCTACAATGAGCAGTTCTTC. This translates into CATSDLTSGYNEQFF.

The genes are TRBV4-3 and TRBJ1-6; no reliable D call. The CDR3 is made up of 17 amino acids. Germline-derived CDR1 and CDR2 are LGHNA and YSLEER. V was cut by 1 base and J by 0 bases, with 10 bases left in between. The CDR3 spells CASSQVHGSSYNSPLHF. Written as DNA, the CDR3 is TGCGCCAGCAGCCAAGTCCACGGGAGCTCCTATAATTCACCCCTCCACTTT.

The chain has TRBV24-1 and TRBJ1-2, with 8 bases aligning to TRBD1. CDR3 size: 14 residues. V lost 3 bases, J lost 8 bases, and 7 bases stayed unmatched. Per germline, CDR1 KGHDR and CDR2 SFDVKD. The DNA for the CDR3 is TGTGCCACCAGTGATCCTACAGGGGGAAGGGGCTACACCTTC. This codes for CATSDPTGGRGYTF.

The J gene is TRBJ2-7, the V gene TRBV3-1 (or the pseudogene TRBV3-2), with 9 bases aligning to TRBD1. The germline CDR1 and CDR2 sequences are LGHDT and YNNKEL (reference sequence). The CDR3 runs to 15 residues. The V segment lost 4 bases and the J segment 0 bases; nucleotides outside the gene matches: 4. CDR3 bases: TGTGCCAGCAGCCCCCGACAGGGGGGCTCCTACGAGCAGTACTTC. Translation gives CASSPRQGGSYEQYF.

This chain joins TRBV28 and TRBJ1-3, with D perhaps TRBD1 (5 bases). Germline V gene data show CDR1 as MDHEN and CDR2 as SYDVKM. The ends were cut back, 7 bases at V and 0 bases at J, with 10 bases in the middle. The CDR3 has 14 amino acids. The DNA for the CDR3 is TGTGCCAGCAACGGGGGAAGCTCTGGAAACACCATATATTTT. Amino acids: CASNGGSSGNTIYF.

This clone has only one observation. This chain joins TRBV5-4 and TRBJ2-7; 9 bases match TRBD1. The CDR3 length is 14 residues. From germline, CDR1 is SGHNT and CDR2 YYREEE (reference sequence). The ends lost 4 bases at V and 6 bases at J; junction bases unmatched: 8. CDR3 sequence: CASSPGQGDGEQYF. CDR3 nucleotides: TGTGCCAGCAGCCCGGGACAGGGAGATGGCGAGCAGTACTTC. The full variable domain, completed using reference TRBV5-4 and TRBJ2-7, is ETGVTQSPTHLIKTRGQQVTLRCSSQSGHNTVSWYQQALGQGPQFIFQYYREEENGRGNFPPRFSGLQFPNYSSELNVNALELDDSALYLCASSPGQGDGEQYFGPGTRLTVT.

The chain carries TRBV14 and TRBJ2-2, with TRBD2 matching over 12 bases. J lost 6 bases, V lost 0 bases, and 8 bases had no gene match. Germline V gene data show CDR1 as SGHDN and CDR2 as FVKESK. This CDR3 has 18 amino acids. The CDR3, as DNA: TGTGCCAGCAGCCAAGATAAGACTAGCGGGAGTATCTCCGGGGAGCTGTTTTTT. It specifies CASSQDKTSGSISGELFF.

The chain is built from TRBV2 and TRBJ2-1; D not resolved. The CDR3 extends over 14 amino acids. Germline CDR1 reads SNHLY; CDR2 reads FYNNEI. V shed 10 bases and J shed 0 bases, with 13 bases lying between them. CDR3 residues: CATPPESSYNEQFF. The CDR3 DNA sequence: TGTGCCACTCCTCCCGAGAGCTCCTACAATGAGCAGTTCTTC.